This TCR beta chain was identified in a study of blood T cells in healthy people across ages. Study overall: For every two T cells, template switching captured about one barcoded beta molecule.

Combining a sample-barcoded 5' primer with a J-beta primer mix, a second PCR ran for roughly 7 to 12 cycles. Each cDNA molecule received a tag from a template-switch adaptor that had 12 random nucleotides. Via MiXCR, TCRdb re-called the 5' RACE reads, giving one row per CDR3 protein. Here the sample spans more than 1,400,000 distinct CDR3 sequences, roughly 40% being singletons. Material: blood. The sequence derives from a woman aged 18-29 years in good health.

The CDR3 coding sequence is TGTGCCAGCAGCCTCTGGGGTGAAGGACTAGCGGGATATGAGCAGTTCTTC. Its protein product is CASSLWGEGLAGYEQFF. This chain uses TRBV6-1 with TRBJ2-1, with 12 bases matching TRBD2. The germline CDR1 and CDR2 sequences are MNHNS and SASEGT. V was pared by 6 bases and J by 8 bases, with 14 bases of the junction left unmatched. The CDR3 has 17 amino acids.